This TCR beta chain stems from a study of blood T cell repertoires in COVID-19. V lost 5 bases and J 5 bases, leaving 13 bases between the germline ends. The germline V gene encodes CDR1 MNHEY and CDR2 SMNVEV (reference sequence). The CDR3 has 14 residues. Here immunoSEQ multiplex PCR was the method, and the copy in TCRdb shows in-frame clones only, minus some. The data hold 200,000 to 250,000 clones, with around 86% observed a single time. The sequence was collected from an older man with acute or convalescent COVID-19. Sequencing was done on a sample of peripheral blood. V gene TRBV27 combines with J gene TRBJ1-5; D might be TRBD1 (6 bases). In DNA, the CDR3 is TGTGCCAGCAGTCCCCCCGGGGGGCATCAGCCCCAGCATTTT. It yields the protein CASSPPGGHQPQHF.